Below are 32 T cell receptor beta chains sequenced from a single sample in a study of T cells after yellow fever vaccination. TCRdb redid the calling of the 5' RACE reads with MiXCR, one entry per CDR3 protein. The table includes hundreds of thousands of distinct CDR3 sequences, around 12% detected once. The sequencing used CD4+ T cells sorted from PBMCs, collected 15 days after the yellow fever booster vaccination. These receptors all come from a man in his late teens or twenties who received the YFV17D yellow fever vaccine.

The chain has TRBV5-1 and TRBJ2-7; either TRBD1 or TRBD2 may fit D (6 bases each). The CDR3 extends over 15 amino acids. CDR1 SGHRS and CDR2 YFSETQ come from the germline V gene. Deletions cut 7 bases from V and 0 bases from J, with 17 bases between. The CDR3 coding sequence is TGCGCCAGCTCTCTTGGGGGGACAATCTCCTACGAGCAGTACTTC. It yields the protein CASSLGGTISYEQYF.

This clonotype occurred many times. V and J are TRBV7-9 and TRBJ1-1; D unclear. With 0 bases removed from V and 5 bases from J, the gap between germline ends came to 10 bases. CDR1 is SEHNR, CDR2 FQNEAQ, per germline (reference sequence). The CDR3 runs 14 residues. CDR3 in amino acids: CASSLAGAGTEAFF. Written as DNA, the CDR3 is TGTGCCAGCAGCTTAGCCGGCGCTGGGACTGAAGCTTTCTTT.

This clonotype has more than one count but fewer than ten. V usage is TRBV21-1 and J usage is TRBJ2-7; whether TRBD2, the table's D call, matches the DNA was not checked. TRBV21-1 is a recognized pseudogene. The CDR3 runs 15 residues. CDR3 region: CASSKGARGSYEQYV. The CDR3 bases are TGTGCCAGCAGCAAAGGGGCCAGGGGGTCCTACGAGCAGTACGTC.

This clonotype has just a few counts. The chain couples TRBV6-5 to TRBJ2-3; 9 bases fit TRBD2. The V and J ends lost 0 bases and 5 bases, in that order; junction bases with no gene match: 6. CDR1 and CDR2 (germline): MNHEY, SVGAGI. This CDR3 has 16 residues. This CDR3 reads CASSYSLAGIEDTQYF. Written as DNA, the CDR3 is TGTGCCAGCAGTTACTCTCTAGCGGGGATCGAAGATACGCAGTATTTT.

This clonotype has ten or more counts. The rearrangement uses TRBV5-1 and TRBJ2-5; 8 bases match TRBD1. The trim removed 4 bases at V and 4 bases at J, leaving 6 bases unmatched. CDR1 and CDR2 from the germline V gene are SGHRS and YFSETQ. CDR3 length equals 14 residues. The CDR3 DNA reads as TGCGCCAGCAGCAAAGGACAGGGCTTAGAGACCCAGTACTTC. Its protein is CASSKGQGLETQYF.

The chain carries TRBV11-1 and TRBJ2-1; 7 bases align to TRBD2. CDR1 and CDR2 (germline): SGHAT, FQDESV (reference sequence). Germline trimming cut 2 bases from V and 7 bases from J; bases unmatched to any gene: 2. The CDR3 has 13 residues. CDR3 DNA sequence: TGTGCCAGCAGCTTAAGAGCGGGGAATGAGCAGTTCTTC. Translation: CASSLRAGNEQFF.

CDR3 sequence reads: CASRAGTSEYEQFF. The CDR3 DNA is TGCGCCAGCAGAGCCGGGACTAGCGAATATGAGCAGTTCTTC. V is TRBV5-1 and J is TRBJ2-1, with TRBD2 matching over 10 bases. The CDR3 contains 14 residues. V was clipped by 5 bases and J by 8 bases; unmatched bases: 7. Germline CDR1 and CDR2: SGHRS and YFSETQ.

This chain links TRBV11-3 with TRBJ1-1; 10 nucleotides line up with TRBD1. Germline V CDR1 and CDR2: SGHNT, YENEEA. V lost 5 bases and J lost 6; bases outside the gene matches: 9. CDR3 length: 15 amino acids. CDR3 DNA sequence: TGTGCCAGCAGCGTAACCGGGACAGGGGCGTCTGAAGCTTTCTTT. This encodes CASSVTGTGASEAFF.

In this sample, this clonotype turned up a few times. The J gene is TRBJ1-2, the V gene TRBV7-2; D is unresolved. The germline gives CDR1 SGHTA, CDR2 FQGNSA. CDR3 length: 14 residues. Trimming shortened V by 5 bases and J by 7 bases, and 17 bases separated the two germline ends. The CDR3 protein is CASSLDTVNGGYTF. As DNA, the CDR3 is TGTGCCAGCAGCCTGGATACGGTGAATGGTGGCTACACCTTC. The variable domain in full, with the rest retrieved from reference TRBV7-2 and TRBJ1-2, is GAGVSQSPSNKVTEKGKDVELRCDPISGHTALYWYRQSLGQGLEFLIYFQGNSAPDKSGLPSDRFSAERTGGSVSTLTIQRTQQEDSAVYLCASSLDTVNGGYTFGSGTRLTVV.

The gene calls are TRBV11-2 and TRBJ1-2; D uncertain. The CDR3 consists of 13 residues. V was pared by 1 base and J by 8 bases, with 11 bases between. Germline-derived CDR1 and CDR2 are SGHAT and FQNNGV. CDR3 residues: CASSLVASGGYTF. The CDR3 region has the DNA TGTGCCAGCAGCTTAGTAGCATCGGGAGGCTACACCTTC.

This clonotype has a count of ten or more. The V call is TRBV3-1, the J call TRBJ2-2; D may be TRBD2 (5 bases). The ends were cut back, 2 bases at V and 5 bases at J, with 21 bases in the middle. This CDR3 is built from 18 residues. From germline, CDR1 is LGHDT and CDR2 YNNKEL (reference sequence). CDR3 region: CASSQNLRSGFRTGELFF. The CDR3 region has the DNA TGTGCCAGCAGCCAAAACCTCCGCAGCGGCTTTCGGACCGGGGAGCTGTTTTTT.

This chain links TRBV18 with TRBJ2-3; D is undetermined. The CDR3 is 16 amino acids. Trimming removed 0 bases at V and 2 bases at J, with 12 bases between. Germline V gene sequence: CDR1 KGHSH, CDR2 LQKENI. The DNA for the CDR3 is TGTGCCAGCTCACCACCGGGTCGGGCCTTCACAGATACGCAGTATTTT. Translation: CASSPPGRAFTDTQYF.

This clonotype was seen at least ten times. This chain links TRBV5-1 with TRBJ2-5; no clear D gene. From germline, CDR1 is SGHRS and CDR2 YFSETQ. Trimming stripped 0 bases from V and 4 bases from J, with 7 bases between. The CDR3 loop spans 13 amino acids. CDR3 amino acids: CASSLGSRETQYF. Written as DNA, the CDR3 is TGCGCCAGCAGCTTGGGATCTCGAGAGACCCAGTACTTC.

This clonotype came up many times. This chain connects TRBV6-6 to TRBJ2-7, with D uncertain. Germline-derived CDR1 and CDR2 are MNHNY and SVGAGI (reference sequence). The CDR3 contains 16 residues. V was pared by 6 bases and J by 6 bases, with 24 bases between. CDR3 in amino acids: CASRPPNVGSSLEQYF. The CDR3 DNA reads TGTGCCAGCAGACCTCCCAATGTTGGCTCCTCTCTCGAGCAGTACTTC.

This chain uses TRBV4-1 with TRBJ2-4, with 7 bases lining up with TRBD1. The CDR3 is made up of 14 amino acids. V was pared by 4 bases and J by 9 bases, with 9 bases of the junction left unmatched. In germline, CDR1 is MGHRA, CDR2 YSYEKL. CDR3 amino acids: CASSRTGTEGIQYF. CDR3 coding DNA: TGCGCCAGCAGCCGTACCGGGACAGAGGGCATTCAGTACTTC.

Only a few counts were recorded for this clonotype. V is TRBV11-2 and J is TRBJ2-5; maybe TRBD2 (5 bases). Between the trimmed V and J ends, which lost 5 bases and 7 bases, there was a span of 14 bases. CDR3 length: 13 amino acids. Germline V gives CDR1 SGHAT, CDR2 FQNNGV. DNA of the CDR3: TGTGCCAGCAGCCTACGACTATTAGCGACCCAGTACTTC. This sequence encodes CASSLRLLATQYF.

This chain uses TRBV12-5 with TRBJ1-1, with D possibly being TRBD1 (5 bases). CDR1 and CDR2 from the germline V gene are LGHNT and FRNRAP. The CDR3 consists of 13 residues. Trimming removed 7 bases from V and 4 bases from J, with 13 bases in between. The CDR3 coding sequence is TGTGCTAGTGCCCTCGGGACCGGCACTGAAGCTTTCTTT. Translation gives CASALGTGTEAFF.

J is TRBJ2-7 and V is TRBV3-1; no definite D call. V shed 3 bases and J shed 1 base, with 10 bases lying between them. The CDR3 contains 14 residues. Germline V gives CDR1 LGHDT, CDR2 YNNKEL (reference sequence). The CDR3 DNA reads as TGTGCCAGCAGCCAGATGGGTGGTTCCTACGAGCAGTACGTC. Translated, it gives CASSQMGGSYEQYV.

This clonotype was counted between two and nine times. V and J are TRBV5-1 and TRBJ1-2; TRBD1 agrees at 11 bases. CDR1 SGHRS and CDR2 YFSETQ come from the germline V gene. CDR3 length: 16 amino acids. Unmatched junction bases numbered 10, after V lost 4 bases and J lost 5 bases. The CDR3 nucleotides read TGCGCCAGCAGCACGCGGACAGGGGGCGGCGGATATGGCTACACCTTC. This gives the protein CASSTRTGGGGYGYTF.

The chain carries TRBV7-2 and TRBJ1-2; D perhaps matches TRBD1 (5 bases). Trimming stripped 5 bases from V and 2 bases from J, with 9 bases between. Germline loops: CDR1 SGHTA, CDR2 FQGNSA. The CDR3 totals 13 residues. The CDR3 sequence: CASSSRENYGYTF. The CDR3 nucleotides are TGTGCCAGCAGCAGCAGGGAGAACTATGGCTACACCTTC. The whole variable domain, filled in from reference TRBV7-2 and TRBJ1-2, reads GAGVSQSPSNKVTEKGKDVELRCDPISGHTALYWYRQSLGQGLEFLIYFQGNSAPDKSGLPSDRFSAERTGGSVSTLTIQRTQQEDSAVYLCASSSRENYGYTFGSGTRLTVV.

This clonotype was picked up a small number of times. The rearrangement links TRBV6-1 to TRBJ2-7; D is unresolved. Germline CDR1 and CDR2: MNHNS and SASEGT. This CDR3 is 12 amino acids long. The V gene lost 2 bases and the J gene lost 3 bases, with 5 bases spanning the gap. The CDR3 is CASSELRYEQYV. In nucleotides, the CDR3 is TGTGCCAGCAGTGAACTCCGCTACGAGCAGTACGTC.

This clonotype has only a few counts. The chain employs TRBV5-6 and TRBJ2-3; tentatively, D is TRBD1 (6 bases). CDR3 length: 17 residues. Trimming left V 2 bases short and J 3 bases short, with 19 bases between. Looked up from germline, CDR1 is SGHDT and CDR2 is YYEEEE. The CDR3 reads CASSFSFRGAFTDTQYF. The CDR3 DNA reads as TGTGCCAGCAGCTTTTCGTTCAGGGGCGCTTTTACAGATACGCAGTATTTT.

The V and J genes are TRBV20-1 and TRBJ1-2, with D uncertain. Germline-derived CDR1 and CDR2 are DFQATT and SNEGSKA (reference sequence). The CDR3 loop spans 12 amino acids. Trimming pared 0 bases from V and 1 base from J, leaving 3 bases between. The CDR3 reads CSARDLNYGYTF. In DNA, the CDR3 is TGCAGTGCTAGAGATCTTAACTATGGCTACACCTTC.

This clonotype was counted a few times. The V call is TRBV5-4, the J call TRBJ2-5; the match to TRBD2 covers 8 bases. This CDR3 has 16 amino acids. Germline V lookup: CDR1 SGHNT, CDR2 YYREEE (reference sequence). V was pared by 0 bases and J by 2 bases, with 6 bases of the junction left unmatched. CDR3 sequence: CASSLEGGGGQETQYF. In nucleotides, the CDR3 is TGTGCCAGCAGCTTGGAGGGCGGCGGGGGGCAAGAGACCCAGTACTTC.

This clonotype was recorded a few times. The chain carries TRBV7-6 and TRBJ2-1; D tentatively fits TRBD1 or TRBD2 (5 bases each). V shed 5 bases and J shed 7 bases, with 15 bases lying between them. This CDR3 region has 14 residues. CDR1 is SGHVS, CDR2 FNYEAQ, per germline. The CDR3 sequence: CASSPPRGPNEQFF. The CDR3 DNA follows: TGTGCCAGCAGCCCCCCCCGGGGCCCGAATGAGCAGTTCTTC.

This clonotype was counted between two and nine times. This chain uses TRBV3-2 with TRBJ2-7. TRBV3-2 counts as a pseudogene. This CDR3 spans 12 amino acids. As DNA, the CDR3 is TGTGCCAGCAGCCACGACAGGTACGAGCAGTACGTC. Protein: CASSHDRYEQYV.

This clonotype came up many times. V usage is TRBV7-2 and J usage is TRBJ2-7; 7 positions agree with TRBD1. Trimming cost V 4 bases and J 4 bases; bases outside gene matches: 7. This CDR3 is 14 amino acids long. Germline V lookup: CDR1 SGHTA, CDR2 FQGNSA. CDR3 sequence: CASSSGGPSYEQYF. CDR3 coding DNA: TGTGCCAGCAGCTCAGGGGGTCCCTCTTACGAGCAGTACTTC. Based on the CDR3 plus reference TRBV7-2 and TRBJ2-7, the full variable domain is GAGVSQSPSNKVTEKGKDVELRCDPISGHTALYWYRQSLGQGLEFLIYFQGNSAPDKSGLPSDRFSAERTGGSVSTLTIQRTQQEDSAVYLCASSSGGPSYEQYFGPGTRLTVT.

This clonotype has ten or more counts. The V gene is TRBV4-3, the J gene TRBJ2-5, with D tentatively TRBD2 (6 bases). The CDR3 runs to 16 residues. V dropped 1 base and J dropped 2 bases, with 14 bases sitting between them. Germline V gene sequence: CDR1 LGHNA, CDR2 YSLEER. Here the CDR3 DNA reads TGCGCCAGCAGCCAAGGAAATACAGGAGGGCAAGAGACCCAGTACTTC. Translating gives CASSQGNTGGQETQYF.

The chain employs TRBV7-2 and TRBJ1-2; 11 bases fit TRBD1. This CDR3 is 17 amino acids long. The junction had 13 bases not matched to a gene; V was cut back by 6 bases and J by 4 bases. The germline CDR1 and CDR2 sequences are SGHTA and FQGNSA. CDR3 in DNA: TGTGCCAGCAGTGCGACCTCCGGGACAGGGGGAGGCTATGGCTACACCTTC. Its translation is CASSATSGTGGGYGYTF.

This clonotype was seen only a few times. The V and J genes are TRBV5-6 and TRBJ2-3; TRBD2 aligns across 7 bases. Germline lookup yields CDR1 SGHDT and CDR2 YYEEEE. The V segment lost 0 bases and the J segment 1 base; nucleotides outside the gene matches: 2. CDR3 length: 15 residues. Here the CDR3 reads CASSLDAGGTDTQYF. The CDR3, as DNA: TGTGCCAGCAGCTTGGACGCGGGAGGCACAGATACGCAGTATTTT.

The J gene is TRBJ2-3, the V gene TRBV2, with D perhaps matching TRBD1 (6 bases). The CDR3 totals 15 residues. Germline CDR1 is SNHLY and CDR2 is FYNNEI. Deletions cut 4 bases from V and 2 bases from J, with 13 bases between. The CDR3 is CASSVPGQDTDTQYF. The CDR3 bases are TGTGCCAGCAGTGTCCCGGGACAAGACACAGATACGCAGTATTTT.

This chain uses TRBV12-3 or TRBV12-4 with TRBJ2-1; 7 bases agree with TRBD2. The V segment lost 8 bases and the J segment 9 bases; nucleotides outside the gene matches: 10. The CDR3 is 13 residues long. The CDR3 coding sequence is TGTGCCAGCCGCCAAGCAGGGAGGGCTGAGCAGTTCTTC. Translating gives CASRQAGRAEQFF.